The 17 T cell receptor beta chains below were found in one sample sequenced in a study of T cell repertoires in cytomegalovirus infection. Antigen specificity for these receptors is unknown. TCRdb called the reads again in MiXCR, with one record for every CDR3 protein. The sample contains about 330,000 distinct CDR3 sequences, roughly 34% of which appear only once. The sequencing here drew on cultured PBMCs, taken from culture after CMV antigen stimulation. The receptors shown here come from a human donor in good health (CMV status not recorded). Some clones in this sample may be carry-over from other donors' samples.

This clonotype came up a few times. The V call is TRBV7-6, the J call TRBJ2-3, with TRBD2 matching over 8 bases. V lost 3 bases, J lost 3 bases, and 5 bases stayed unmatched. The CDR3 is 15 residues long. The V gene's germline CDR1 is SGHVS and CDR2 FNYEAQ. CDR3 amino acids: CASSLSSGRTDTQYF. In DNA form, the CDR3 reads TGTGCCAGCAGCTTGAGCAGCGGGAGAACAGATACGCAGTATTTT.

The rearrangement joins TRBV28 to TRBJ2-1; TRBD1 or TRBD2 may be the D gene (6 bases each). In germline, CDR1 is MDHEN, CDR2 SYDVKM. This CDR3 contains 15 residues. V lost 6 bases and J lost 9, with 21 bases in between. The CDR3 region has the DNA TGTGCCAGCAGCTCGGGGGCTGGTGGCTCAACTGAGCAGTTCTTC. It encodes CASSSGAGGSTEQFF.

This chain connects TRBV7-2 to TRBJ1-1; D is perhaps TRBD1 (5 bases). The V end lost 1 base, the J end lost 4 bases, and 16 bases lay between the germline ends. The CDR3 runs to 16 residues. CDR1 and CDR2 from the germline V gene are SGHTA and FQGNSA. The CDR3 spells CASSLGAPGGGTEAFF. CDR3 bases: TGTGCCAGCAGCTTAGGGGCCCCCGGGGGGGGCACTGAAGCTTTCTTT.

This clonotype was seen a handful of times. V and J are TRBV12-3 or TRBV12-4 and TRBJ2-2; D could derive from TRBD1 or TRBD2 (5 bases each). V was shortened by 2 bases and J by 3 bases, with 10 bases between the two germline ends. The CDR3 runs 15 residues. The DNA of the CDR3 is TGTGCCAGCAGTTTAACCCAGGGAGACACCGGGGAGCTGTTTTTT. As protein: CASSLTQGDTGELFF.

In its sample, this clonotype was seen a few times. The chain employs TRBV5-1 and TRBJ1-1, with D hard to call. CDR1 is SGHRS, CDR2 YFSETQ, per germline. The CDR3 spans 12 residues. The V and J ends lost 0 bases and 6 bases respectively, with 6 bases between them. The CDR3 region is CASSLDEAEAFF. CDR3 bases: TGCGCCAGCAGCTTGGACGAGGCTGAAGCTTTCTTT.

This rearrangement joins TRBV12-3 or TRBV12-4 to TRBJ2-1, with 11 bases fitting TRBD2. The CDR3 runs to 16 residues. With 5 bases clipped from V and 8 bases from J, the junction kept 11 bases outside the gene matches. CDR3 sequence (DNA): TGTGCCAGCAGTCACCGAACTAGCGGGAGTGGGCATGAGCAGTTCTTC. This encodes CASSHRTSGSGHEQFF.

J is TRBJ2-5 and V is TRBV10-3; TRBD2 is a possible D gene (6 bases). From germline, CDR1 is ENHRY and CDR2 SYGVKD. The CDR3 totals 12 residues. Trimming took off 10 bases at V and 3 bases at J, with 12 bases between the two ends. DNA for the CDR3: TGTGCCACTAGCGATCAGGAAGAGACCCAGTACTTC. This gives the protein CATSDQEETQYF.

This chain joins TRBV23-1 and TRBJ2-1; D unclear. TRBV23-1 is an open reading frame whose function is uncertain. The V gene lost 3 bases and the J gene lost 10 bases, with 19 bases spanning the gap. There are 15 residues in the CDR3. CDR3 loop: CASSHLGNTGSEQFF. For the CDR3, the DNA is TGCGCCAGCAGTCATCTCGGTAATACGGGTAGCGAGCAGTTCTTC.

The V gene is TRBV6-8, the J gene TRBJ2-3; D perhaps matches TRBD2 (6 bases). This CDR3 is built from 16 residues. Germline assignment: CDR1 MNHGY and CDR2 SAAAGT. V gave up 6 bases and J gave up 5 bases, with 21 bases separating them. DNA for the CDR3: TGTGCCAGCAGCCTTAGTAGCGGCCTGATGGGAGATACGCAGTATTTT. The encoded protein is CASSLSSGLMGDTQYF.

V and J are TRBV28 and TRBJ1-4, with no clear D. V was cut by 7 bases and J by 8 bases, with 11 bases left in between. This CDR3 comprises 12 residues. Germline lookup yields CDR1 MDHEN and CDR2 SYDVKM. CDR3 nucleotides: TGTGCCAGCACCATTTTCGGGGAAAAACTGTTTTTT. This sequence encodes CASTIFGEKLFF.

The chain couples TRBV7-2 to TRBJ2-1, with 7 positions matching TRBD2. Per germline, CDR1 SGHTA and CDR2 FQGNSA. The V and J ends lost 5 bases and 7 bases, in that order; junction bases with no gene match: 8. This CDR3 is 14 amino acids long. The CDR3 DNA reads as TGTGCCAGCAGCCGTGGGGGGGGTTGGAATGAGCAGTTCTTC. As protein: CASSRGGGWNEQFF.

This clonotype was picked up a small number of times. The J gene is TRBJ2-2, the V gene TRBV27; 11 positions agree with TRBD2. Trimming took 5 bases from V and 5 from J; bases not matched to a gene: 16. The CDR3 has 19 amino acids. Per germline, CDR1 MNHEY and CDR2 SMNVEV (reference sequence). The CDR3 reads CASSRRVSTSGSRTGELFF. Written as DNA, the CDR3 is TGTGCCAGCAGTCGTAGGGTTTCTACTAGCGGGAGTAGGACCGGGGAGCTGTTTTTT.

The sample holds many counts of this clonotype. This rearrangement joins TRBV7-2 to TRBJ2-1, with a tentative D call TRBD1 (5 bases). Trimming took 0 bases from V and 8 from J, leaving 11 bases between them. Germline lookup yields CDR1 SGHTA and CDR2 FQGNSA. CDR3 size: 14 residues. DNA for the CDR3: TGTGCCAGCAGCTTAGCGCCCAGGGTAGATGAGCAGTTCTTC. Translation gives CASSLAPRVDEQFF.

This clonotype has more than one count but fewer than ten. The chain recombines TRBV6-6 with TRBJ1-6, with D perhaps matching TRBD1 (6 bases). V lost 6 bases to trimming and J lost 5 bases, with 14 bases between them. From germline, CDR1 is MNHNY and CDR2 SVGAGI (reference sequence). The CDR3 loop spans 15 amino acids. Written as DNA, the CDR3 is TGTGCCAGCAGGAAGGACAGTCAAAATAATTCACCCCTCCACTTT. This sequence encodes CASRKDSQNNSPLHF.

The V call is TRBV12-3 or TRBV12-4, the J call TRBJ1-1; the D gene is possibly TRBD1 (5 bases). Trimming cost V 4 bases and J 4 bases, with 10 bases left between them. This CDR3 has 13 amino acids. In DNA, the CDR3 is TGTGCCAGCAGTTACAGGCTGGGCACTGAAGCTTTCTTT. Translation: CASSYRLGTEAFF.

At least ten counts were recorded for this clonotype. The V and J genes are TRBV7-9 and TRBJ2-7; D uncertain. Germline V gene sequence: CDR1 SEHNR, CDR2 FQNEAQ (reference sequence). The CDR3 covers 12 residues. Trimming stripped 3 bases from V and 3 bases from J, with 6 bases between. The chain's CDR3 is CASSFVGYEQYF. CDR3 in DNA: TGTGCCAGCAGCTTTGTGGGCTACGAGCAGTACTTC.

The genes are TRBV19 and TRBJ2-6; 9 bases fit TRBD1. Germline V gene sequence: CDR1 LNHDA, CDR2 SQIVND (reference sequence). The CDR3 length is 19 residues. The junction had 10 bases not matched to a gene; V was cut back by 2 bases and J by 2 bases. This CDR3 is CASSISGTGSLPGANVLTF. The CDR3 region has the DNA TGTGCCAGTAGTATATCCGGGACAGGGAGTCTACCTGGGGCCAACGTCCTGACTTTC.